This T cell receptor beta chain derives from a study of blood T cell repertoires in COVID-19. Produced via immunoSEQ multiplex PCR; TCRdb's table is partial and in-frame only. The profile covers fewer than 80,000 clones, with 78% appearing a single time and 12% to 15% taken by the ten largest. Seattle participants joined during active infection and were tracked over time. The CDR3 has 14 residues. Germline V gives CDR1 MNHNY, CDR2 SVGAGI (reference sequence). V lost 6 bases and J 8 bases, leaving 19 bases between the germline ends. The V gene is TRBV6-6, the J gene TRBJ1-2, with D possibly matching TRBD1 (6 bases). Sequenced input: peripheral blood. The origin of this receptor is a man aged 55-75 years with COVID-19, enrolled during active disease. Here the CDR3 DNA reads TGTGCCAGCAGGCCACCGGACAGCAACAGAGGCTACACCTTC. Protein sequence: CASRPPDSNRGYTF.